This T cell receptor (beta chain) was recovered during a study of blood T cell repertoires in COVID-19. CDR3 length: 13 residues. CDR1 and CDR2 (germline): GTSNPN, SVGIG (reference sequence). V shed 3 bases and J 5 bases; nucleotides not matched to a gene: 5. Here immunoSEQ multiplex PCR was the method, and the copy in TCRdb shows in-frame clones only, minus some. In the table there are about 250,000 clones, 86% of which are singletons. This sequence originates from a woman of 80 years or more with COVID-19, enrolled during active disease. The J gene is TRBJ1-2, the V gene TRBV30; 8 nucleotides line up with TRBD1. The sequenced material came from peripheral blood. CDR3 in DNA: TGTGCCTGGAGGGACAGGGAAAATTATGGCTACACCTTC. This translates into CAWRDRENYGYTF.